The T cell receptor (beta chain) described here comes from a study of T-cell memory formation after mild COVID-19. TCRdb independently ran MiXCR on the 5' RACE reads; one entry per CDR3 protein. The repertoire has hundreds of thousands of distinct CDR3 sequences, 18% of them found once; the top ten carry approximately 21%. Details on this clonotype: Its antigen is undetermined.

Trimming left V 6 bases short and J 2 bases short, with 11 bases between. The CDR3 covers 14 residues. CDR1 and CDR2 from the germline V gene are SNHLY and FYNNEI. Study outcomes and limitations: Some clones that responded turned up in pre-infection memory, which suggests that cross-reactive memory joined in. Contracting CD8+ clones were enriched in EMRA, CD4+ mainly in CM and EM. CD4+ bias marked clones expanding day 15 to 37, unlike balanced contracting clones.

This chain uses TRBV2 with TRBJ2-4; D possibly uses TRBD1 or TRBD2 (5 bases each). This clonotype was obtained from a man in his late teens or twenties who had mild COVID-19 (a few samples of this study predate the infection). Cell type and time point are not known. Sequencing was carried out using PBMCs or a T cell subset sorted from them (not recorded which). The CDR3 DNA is TGTGCCAGCAGCCTCAGGGAGACCAAAAACATTCAGTACTTC. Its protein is CASSLRETKNIQYF.